The rows below give T cell receptor beta chains drawn from one sample of a study of beta chain features in type 1 diabetes. Only in-frame clones appear in the TCRdb table, and some are missing; sequencing was by immunoSEQ multiplex PCR. The sample holds hundreds of thousands of clones, over 8.5% seen once. Sequencing was done on a sample of naive CD4+ T cells from blood. These receptors all stem from a woman between 18 and 29 years old in good health. Both conserved end residues are trimmed from each CDR3. Fields, in order: V gene, CDR3 protein.

TRBV6-5	ASSDTSGGYNEQF
TRBV30	AWSVGQLYGYT
TRBV9	ASSVVQGVDGYT
TRBV2	AGRKQGGETQY
TRBV6-1	ASRLGQGYEQY
TRBV9	ASSVVGGTTADTQY
TRBV14	ASSQEPTTNEQF
TRBV10-3	AISERLGGQY
TRBV5-4	ASSRAGGLAGGREQF
TRBV5-4	ASSLTQGATGELF
TRBV2	AGRQETSGTQY
TRBV25-1	ASSDDRAGNTIY
TRBV5-1	ASSLSLRESDTQY
TRBV6-5	ASRSGGGPYNEQF
TRBV30	AWSSGGAYPRGEKLF
TRBV4-1	ASSQGRGSGNYEQY
TRBV10-1	ASSEMLKGLSLDTQY
TRBV15	ATSREGQGLFYEQY
TRBV2	ASSEGGQGWAPLH
TRBV5-1	ASSLPRGGSGSSYNEQF
TRBV7-9	ASSVAGTVLYGYT
TRBV9	ASSVALAGYT
TRBV2	ASRPGFGNQPQH
TRBV9	ASSAGQGPTEAF
TRBV19	ASSPGTGGIDTQY
TRBV28	ASSPDRGVYEQY
TRBV6-1	ASRHRGNYGYT
TRBV5-1	ASSEPSGSPEQF
TRBV28	ASRSPGQLYEQY
TRBV6-5	ASSYATGEEQY